One and the same sample provided the 8 T cell receptor beta chains below, sequenced in a study of quantifying T cell responses using KT2 cells. Study-level information: Reverse transcription used primers in the TCR alpha and beta constant regions.

The cDNA 3' end received a ligated oligonucleotide with a UMI. An equimolar mix of RC1.1 and RC1.2 primed the beta chain across TRBC1 and TRBC2. In TCRdb, the UMI-ligation and nested PCR reads were re-called with MiXCR into one record per CDR3 protein. Of under 35,000 distinct CDR3 sequences listed, about 7.3% are singletons. Sequenced input: PBMCs spiked with cells of the T cell clone KT2. These receptors came from a human donor.

The J gene is TRBJ2-2, the V gene TRBV20-1, with 7 bases fitting TRBD1. With 6 bases clipped from V and 7 bases from J, the junction kept 8 bases outside the gene matches. The CDR3 covers 13 residues. Germline V gene sequence: CDR1 DFQATT, CDR2 SNEGSKA (reference sequence). The CDR3 sequence: CSAQGEVIGELFF. The CDR3 DNA reads as TGCAGTGCCCAGGGGGAAGTTATCGGGGAGCTGTTTTTT.

This clonotype was seen many times. The chain uses TRBV4-2 and TRBJ1-1; D not certain. From germline, CDR1 is LGHNA and CDR2 YNFKEQ. The V end was cut by 0 bases, the J end by 2 bases, with 7 bases between. This CDR3 spans 14 amino acids. The CDR3 region has the DNA TGTGCCAGCAGCCAAGAGGCAGGTAACACTGAAGCTTTCTTT. Translating gives CASSQEAGNTEAFF.

This clonotype was picked up a small number of times. This chain uses TRBV2 with TRBJ1-4; possible D gene TRBD1, 5 bases. The CDR3 is made up of 13 amino acids. The V gene lost 3 bases and the J gene lost 10 bases, with 12 bases spanning the gap. Germline CDR1 reads SNHLY; CDR2 reads FYNNEI. DNA for the CDR3: TGTGCCAGCAGTGACCAGAAGAGGGGAAAACTGTTTTTT. Translation: CASSDQKRGKLFF.

This clonotype was recorded many times. This sequence joins TRBV12-3 or TRBV12-4 and TRBJ1-1; possible D gene TRBD1, 5 bases. CDR3 length equals 13 residues. Trimming took off 5 bases at V and 1 base at J, with 8 bases between the two ends. The CDR3 protein is CASSRTRNTEAFF. The CDR3 DNA follows: TGTGCCAGCAGTAGGACACGGAACACTGAAGCTTTCTTT.

This clonotype was seen a handful of times. The chain is built from TRBV7-2 and TRBJ2-3, with 8 bases identical to TRBD2. V dropped 2 bases and J dropped 0; count of bases not matched to a gene: 4. The CDR3 covers 16 residues. The V gene's germline CDR1 is SGHTA and CDR2 FQGNSA. In DNA, the CDR3 is TGTGCCAGCAGCTTACGCAGCGGGAGTAGCACAGATACGCAGTATTTT. It translates to CASSLRSGSSTDTQYF. The entire variable domain, with the rest obtained from reference TRBV7-2 and TRBJ2-3, is as follows: GAGVSQSPSNKVTEKGKDVELRCDPISGHTALYWYRQSLGQGLEFLIYFQGNSAPDKSGLPSDRFSAERTGGSVSTLTIQRTQQEDSAVYLCASSLRSGSSTDTQYFGPGTRLTVL.

This clonotype was seen repeatedly, ten times or more. The genes are TRBV12-3 or TRBV12-4 and TRBJ2-2; D remains unclear. CDR3 length: 13 residues. V was cut by 8 bases and J by 3 bases, with 10 bases left in between. For the CDR3, the DNA is TGTGCCAGCGGACGGGTTCACACCGGGGAGCTGTTTTTT. It codes for CASGRVHTGELFF.

The chain couples TRBV3-1 to TRBJ2-3; D is uncertain. In germline, CDR1 is LGHDT, CDR2 YNNKEL (reference sequence). CDR3 length: 11 amino acids. V lost 3 bases to trimming and J lost 7 bases, with 5 bases between them. Here the CDR3 DNA reads TGTGCCAGCAGCCAGAGTAATACGCAGTATTTT. Protein product: CASSQSNTQYF.

This clonotype was detected a few times. The chain joins TRBV6-1 to TRBJ1-2; D is unresolved. CDR3 length: 14 amino acids. Trimming left V 1 base short and J 2 bases short, with 8 bases between. CDR1 is MNHNS and CDR2 is SASEGT in the germline V gene. The CDR3 nucleotides are TGTGCCAGCAGTGAAGGAGGCAGCAACTATGGCTACACCTTC. It translates to CASSEGGSNYGYTF.